These 20 T cell receptor beta chains were sequenced from one sample in a study of blood T cell repertoires in COVID-19. This table comes from immunoSEQ multiplex PCR, and its TCRdb copy is limited to in-frame clones, with some not included. The table has approximately 300,000 clones, approximately 86% seen once. Sample: peripheral blood. These TCRs come from a human donor with COVID-19, enrolled during active disease. The donor label of this sample is uncertain.

The chain joins TRBV12-3 or TRBV12-4 to TRBJ2-1; D may be TRBD1 (5 bases). Trimming pared 4 bases from V and 4 bases from J, leaving 8 bases between. This CDR3 comprises 13 residues. The CDR3 protein is CASSSDNYNEQFF. For the CDR3, the DNA is TGTGCCAGCAGTTCGGACAATTACAATGAGCAGTTCTTC.

V is TRBV7-8 and J is TRBJ1-1; D gene uncertain. The length of the CDR3 is 14 residues. V was cut by 3 bases and J by 2 bases, with 10 bases left in between. Germline V CDR1 and CDR2: SGHVS, FQNEAQ. This chain's CDR3 is CASSLSRLNTEAFF. As DNA, the CDR3 is TGTGCCAGCAGCTTGTCCAGGCTCAACACTGAAGCTTTCTTT.

Ten or more counts support this clone. This sequence joins TRBV10-3 and TRBJ1-1; D uncertain. Trimming pared 0 bases from V and 4 bases from J, leaving 12 bases between. From germline, CDR1 is ENHRY and CDR2 SYGVKD. CDR3 length: 15 residues. CDR3: CAISESQVRVTEAFF. CDR3 DNA sequence: TGTGCCATCAGTGAGTCCCAAGTCCGGGTCACTGAAGCTTTCTTT.

The chain links TRBV6-5 to TRBJ1-5; no definite D call. V gave up 4 bases and J gave up 3 bases, with 4 bases separating them. The germline CDR1 and CDR2 sequences are MNHEY and SVGAGI. This CDR3 contains 12 residues. The CDR3 protein is CASSSTNQPQHF. The CDR3 DNA is TGTGCCAGCAGTTCTACCAATCAGCCCCAGCATTTT.

The V call is TRBV28, the J call TRBJ1-1, with a possible D match to TRBD1 (5 bases). V was cut by 5 bases and J by 1 base, with 17 bases left in between. The CDR3 is 16 amino acids. The germline CDR1 and CDR2 sequences are MDHEN and SYDVKM. The CDR3 nucleotides are TGTGCCAGCAGTCTGAACCACCGACAGAGGAACACTGAAGCTTTCTTT. Its translation is CASSLNHRQRNTEAFF.

The rearrangement links TRBV7-3 to TRBJ2-5, with D unclear. The CDR3 covers 13 residues. Germline V gene sequence: CDR1 SGHTA, CDR2 FQGTGA. V lost 8 bases and J 2 bases, leaving 12 bases between the germline ends. CDR3 DNA sequence: TGTGCCAGCCGCCCCGCCGGGCAAGAGACCCAGTACTTC. Protein sequence: CASRPAGQETQYF. Full variable domain (missing parts from reference TRBV7-3 and TRBJ2-5): GAGVSQTPSNKVTEKGKYVELRCDPISGHTALYWYRQSLGQGPEFLIYFQGTGAADDSGLPNDRFFAVRPEGSVSTLKIQRTERGDSAVYLCASRPAGQETQYFGPGTRLLVL.

This clone has just one count. The rearrangement joins TRBV6-5 to TRBJ1-6, with D unclear. The germline gives CDR1 MNHEY, CDR2 SVGAGI. The CDR3 totals 16 residues. Trimming removed 0 bases from V and 5 bases from J, with 11 bases in between. CDR3 residues: CASSYSTASHNSPLHF. CDR3 DNA sequence: TGTGCCAGCAGTTACTCGACTGCCAGCCATAATTCACCCCTCCACTTT.

The chain uses TRBV6-5 and TRBJ1-1; D is unclear. The CDR3 covers 12 residues. V shed 6 bases and J shed 1 base, with 6 bases lying between them. CDR1 and CDR2 from the germline V gene are MNHEY and SVGAGI. CDR3 in amino acids: CASSTRNTEAFF. CDR3 DNA sequence: TGTGCCAGCAGCACTCGGAACACTGAAGCTTTCTTT.

The chain recombines TRBV6-5 with TRBJ1-1; 8 bases line up with TRBD1. Germline V gene sequence: CDR1 MNHEY, CDR2 SVGAGI. The CDR3 runs 14 residues. V shed 7 bases, J shed 5 bases, and the junction held 9 bases outside the gene matches. CDR3 sequence (DNA): TGTGCCAGCATGTCCAGGGGGCGCGGGACTGAAGCTTTCTTT. It codes for CASMSRGRGTEAFF.

This clone was recorded once. V and J are TRBV5-1 and TRBJ2-1; TRBD1 matches at 8 bases. Germline V gene sequence: CDR1 SGHRS, CDR2 YFSETQ. The CDR3 runs 15 residues. V lost 2 bases to trimming and J lost 7 bases; unmatched junction nucleotides: 8. The CDR3 spells CASSFRPDRANEQFF. The CDR3 bases are TGCGCCAGCAGCTTCCGCCCGGACAGGGCAAATGAGCAGTTCTTC.

This clone has only one observation. J is TRBJ1-5 and V is TRBV28, with 8 positions matching TRBD1. The CDR3 has 16 residues. The germline V gene has CDR1 MDHEN and CDR2 SYDVKM. V shed 7 bases and J 2 bases; nucleotides not matched to a gene: 10. This CDR3 reads CASNPGGAGGNQPQHF. CDR3 DNA: TGTGCCAGCAATCCAGGGGGCGCGGGGGGCAATCAGCCCCAGCATTTT.

The chain joins TRBV4-3 to TRBJ1-4; D ambiguous. From germline, CDR1 is LGHNA and CDR2 YSLEER. Trimming pared 0 bases from V and 8 bases from J, leaving 10 bases between. This CDR3 has 14 amino acids. CDR3 residues: CASSQDRSREKLFF. In DNA, the CDR3 is TGCGCCAGCAGCCAAGATCGTAGCCGGGAAAAACTGTTTTTT.

The chain combines TRBV7-2 with TRBJ1-1, with D possibly being TRBD1 (5 bases). Per the germline V gene, CDR1 is SGHTA and CDR2 is FQGNSA. CDR3 length equals 14 residues. The germline V and J ends were trimmed by 2 bases and 1 base, with 8 bases remaining between them. CDR3 DNA sequence: TGTGCCAGCAGCTTACGACAGACGAACACTGAAGCTTTCTTT. Translation: CASSLRQTNTEAFF.

V gene TRBV2 combines with J gene TRBJ1-1; tentative D call: TRBD1 (6 bases). Looked up from germline, CDR1 is SNHLY and CDR2 is FYNNEI. The V end lost 0 bases, the J end lost 6 bases, and 14 bases lay between the germline ends. This CDR3 region has 15 residues. This CDR3 reads CASSEAQGLVAEAFF. For the CDR3, the DNA is TGTGCCAGCAGTGAAGCGCAGGGGCTGGTAGCTGAAGCTTTCTTT.

The rearrangement uses TRBV19 and TRBJ1-5; 7 bases match TRBD1. V gave up 6 bases and J gave up 0 bases; unmatched junction bases: 11. This CDR3 comprises 17 residues. CDR1 and CDR2 (germline): LNHDA, SQIVND (reference sequence). The CDR3 DNA reads TGTGCCAGTAGCTGGACAGGAGACCGGAATAGCAATCAGCCCCAGCATTTT. Encoded protein: CASSWTGDRNSNQPQHF.

CDR3 sequence: CASTGDSQEAFF. The CDR3 DNA reads TGTGCCAGCACGGGCGACAGTCAAGAAGCTTTCTTT. The chain carries TRBV7-9 and TRBJ1-1; D perhaps matches TRBD1 (5 bases). Per the germline V gene, CDR1 is SEHNR and CDR2 is FQNEAQ (reference sequence). CDR3 size: 12 residues. V lost 7 bases to trimming and J lost 8 bases, with 14 bases between them.

The chain couples TRBV4-3 to TRBJ2-3; 12 bases align to TRBD2. V lost 0 bases, J lost 3 bases, and 1 base stayed unmatched. CDR3 length equals 16 residues. Germline CDR1 reads LGHNA; CDR2 reads YSLEER. This CDR3 is CASSQEGTSGTDTQYF. As DNA, the CDR3 is TGCGCCAGCAGCCAAGAGGGGACTAGCGGGACAGATACGCAGTATTTT.

V usage is TRBV9 and J usage is TRBJ1-2; TRBD1 agrees at 7 bases. Germline values: CDR1 SGDLS, CDR2 YYNGEE. The trim removed 0 bases at V and 4 bases at J, leaving 3 bases unmatched. The CDR3 contains 14 residues. CDR3 DNA sequence: TGTGCCAGCAGCGTAGACAGGGGCCCCTATGGCTACACCTTC. It specifies CASSVDRGPYGYTF.

This clone was seen just once. This rearrangement joins TRBV6-2 or TRBV6-3 to TRBJ2-3; D possibly corresponds to TRBD1 (6 bases). CDR1 and CDR2 from the germline V gene are MNHEY and SVGEGT. This CDR3 has 14 residues. V lost 4 bases and J 4 bases, leaving 12 bases between the germline ends. Here the CDR3 DNA reads TGTGCCAGCAGTTTCACAGGGTACCCAGATACGCAGTATTTT. Translation: CASSFTGYPDTQYF.

J is TRBJ2-3 and V is TRBV19, with D maybe TRBD2 (5 bases). CDR1 is LNHDA, CDR2 SQIVND, per germline (reference sequence). Trimming left V 4 bases short and J 6 bases short, with 8 bases between. The CDR3 covers 12 residues. The CDR3 here is CASSTRGDTQYF. In DNA, the CDR3 is TGTGCCAGTAGTACCCGAGGGGATACGCAGTATTTT.